A selection of T cell receptor beta chains follows, all from one sample in a study of identical twins. A single record per CDR3 protein comes from TCRdb applying MiXCR to the 5' RACE reads. The sample has a few hundred thousand distinct CDR3 sequences; approximately 8.3% are singletons. This same sample was also taken into another study, of yellow fever vaccine responses in identical twins.

The specimen was CD8+ T cells sorted from blood. These TCRs come from a woman in her late teens or twenties in good health. The CDR3 runs from the conserved cysteine through the conserved F or W. D genes are given only for firm matches. Not all rows give a size; the values are once, few, many and, for expanded clones, a class.

V gene: TRBV9; J gene: TRBJ2-1; clone size: .; D gene: .; CDR3 length: 16; CDR3 protein: CASSVEGKEGRNEQFF; CDR3 DNA: TGTGCCAGCAGCGTAGAGGGTAAGGAAGGGCGCAATGAGCAGTTCTTC
V gene: TRBV9; J gene: TRBJ2-3; clone size: many; D gene: .; CDR3 length: 15; CDR3 protein: CASSVIPASTDTQYF; CDR3 DNA: TGTGCCAGCAGCGTAATCCCCGCTAGCACAGATACGCAGTATTTT
V gene: TRBV12-3/TRBV12-4; J gene: TRBJ2-4; clone size: .; D gene: .; CDR3 length: 16; CDR3 protein: CASSPGPIPAKNIQYF; CDR3 DNA: TGTGCCAGCAGCCCGGGACCCATACCCGCCAAAAACATTCAGTACTTC
V gene: TRBV28; J gene: TRBJ1-1; clone size: many; D gene: .; CDR3 length: 13; CDR3 protein: CASSTLGGAEAFF; CDR3 DNA: TGTGCCAGCAGCACCCTAGGGGGGGCTGAAGCTTTCTTT
V gene: TRBV14; J gene: TRBJ2-7; clone size: many; D gene: .; CDR3 length: 15; CDR3 protein: CASSQLEVGIHEQYF; CDR3 DNA: TGTGCCAGCAGCCAACTGGAGGTCGGGATCCACGAGCAGTACTTC
V gene: TRBV4-3; J gene: TRBJ2-7; clone size: many; D gene: .; CDR3 length: 15; CDR3 protein: CASSQDWPGEYEQYF; CDR3 DNA: TGCGCCAGCAGCCAAGATTGGCCAGGGGAATACGAGCAGTACTTC
V gene: TRBV7-6; J gene: TRBJ2-3; clone size: few; D gene: TRBD1; CDR3 length: 16; CDR3 protein: CASRATQGAPTDTQYF; CDR3 DNA: TGTGCCAGCAGGGCAACCCAGGGGGCACCCACAGATACGCAGTATTTT
V gene: TRBV4-3; J gene: TRBJ2-5; clone size: many; D gene: TRBD2; CDR3 length: 14; CDR3 protein: CASSQGLAEETQYF; CDR3 DNA: TGCGCCAGCAGCCAAGGGCTAGCGGAAGAGACCCAGTACTTC
V gene: TRBV5-6; J gene: TRBJ2-1; clone size: .; D gene: TRBD2; CDR3 length: 18; CDR3 protein: CASSLVVAGDLSYNEQFF; CDR3 DNA: TGTGCCAGCAGCTTGGTGGTAGCGGGGGACCTCTCCTACAATGAGCAGTTCTTC
V gene: TRBV7-3; J gene: TRBJ2-5; clone size: few; D gene: .; CDR3 length: 16; CDR3 protein: CASSLRPRSIGETQYF; CDR3 DNA: TGTGCCAGCAGCTTAAGACCCAGGAGTATAGGCGAGACCCAGTACTTC
V gene: TRBV28; J gene: TRBJ2-3; clone size: .; D gene: TRBD1; CDR3 length: 17; CDR3 protein: CASSRRQGGHIADTQYF; CDR3 DNA: TGTGCCAGCAGCCGACGACAGGGGGGTCACATTGCAGATACGCAGTATTTT
V gene: TRBV7-8; J gene: TRBJ2-7; clone size: few; D gene: TRBD2; CDR3 length: 16; CDR3 protein: CASSSGTITGRYEQYF; CDR3 DNA: TGTGCCAGCAGCTCCGGGACTATTACGGGCAGGTACGAGCAGTACTTC
V gene: TRBV29-1; J gene: TRBJ1-2; clone size: .; D gene: .; CDR3 length: 12; CDR3 protein: CSVYLGAYGYTF; CDR3 DNA: TGCAGCGTATATTTGGGGGCCTATGGCTACACCTTC
V gene: TRBV28; J gene: TRBJ2-5; clone size: .; D gene: .; CDR3 length: 18; CDR3 protein: CASSPPSPTDSSVETQYF; CDR3 DNA: TGTGCCAGCAGCCCCCCGAGCCCCACCGACAGTTCCGTGGAGACCCAGTACTTC
V gene: TRBV2; J gene: TRBJ2-3; clone size: many; D gene: .; CDR3 length: 15; CDR3 protein: CASSDPTSSTDTQYF; CDR3 DNA: TGTGCCAGCAGTGATCCGACTAGTTCCACAGATACGCAGTATTTT
V gene: TRBV4-3; J gene: TRBJ2-3; clone size: many; D gene: TRBD2; CDR3 length: 15; CDR3 protein: CASRTSVSSTDTQYF; CDR3 DNA: TGCGCCAGCAGAACTAGCGTCTCTAGCACAGATACGCAGTATTTT
V gene: TRBV6-2/TRBV6-3; J gene: TRBJ2-1; clone size: few; D gene: TRBD2; CDR3 length: 15; CDR3 protein: CASSYNSGPYNEQFF; CDR3 DNA: TGTGCCAGCAGTTATAATAGCGGGCCCTACAATGAGCAGTTCTTC
V gene: TRBV11-2; J gene: TRBJ2-7; clone size: few; D gene: .; CDR3 length: 13; CDR3 protein: CASSPRSEYEQYF; CDR3 DNA: TGTGCCAGCAGCCCTCGGTCCGAATACGAGCAGTACTTC
V gene: TRBV7-3; J gene: TRBJ2-1; clone size: .; D gene: .; CDR3 length: 15; CDR3 protein: CASSEGLGGYNEQFF; CDR3 DNA: TGTGCCAGCAGCGAAGGACTGGGAGGCTACAATGAGCAGTTCTTC
V gene: TRBV4-1; J gene: TRBJ2-1; clone size: .; D gene: TRBD2; CDR3 length: 18; CDR3 protein: CASSQDGTSGSSYNEQFF; CDR3 DNA: TGCGCCAGCAGCCAAGATGGGACTAGCGGGAGCTCCTACAATGAGCAGTTCTTC
V gene: TRBV12-3/TRBV12-4; J gene: TRBJ2-3; clone size: many; D gene: .; CDR3 length: 14; CDR3 protein: CASSHPTSTDTQYF; CDR3 DNA: TGTGCCAGCAGCCACCCGACTTCCACAGATACGCAGTATTTT
V gene: TRBV12-3/TRBV12-4; J gene: TRBJ2-2; clone size: many; D gene: .; CDR3 length: 16; CDR3 protein: CASSDRRGANTGELFF; CDR3 DNA: TGTGCCAGCAGTGACAGGCGGGGTGCGAACACCGGGGAGCTGTTTTTT
V gene: TRBV25-1; J gene: TRBJ2-3; clone size: many; D gene: .; CDR3 length: 16; CDR3 protein: CASSEYPTDLTDTQYF; CDR3 DNA: TGTGCCAGCAGTGAATATCCGACAGACCTCACAGATACGCAGTATTTT
V gene: TRBV28; J gene: TRBJ2-3; clone size: many; D gene: TRBD1; CDR3 length: 15; CDR3 protein: CASSTRDRGPDTQYF; CDR3 DNA: TGTGCCAGCAGCACCCGGGACAGGGGGCCAGATACGCAGTATTTT
V gene: TRBV7-9; J gene: TRBJ2-5; clone size: .; D gene: TRBD2; CDR3 length: 12; CDR3 protein: CASRDGEGTQYF; CDR3 DNA: TGTGCCAGCAGAGATGGGGAGGGGACCCAGTACTTC
V gene: TRBV29-1; J gene: TRBJ1-1; clone size: many; D gene: .; CDR3 length: 14; CDR3 protein: CSGLGIRGNTEAFF; CDR3 DNA: TGCAGCGGTCTCGGCATTAGGGGGAACACTGAAGCTTTCTTT
V gene: TRBV5-1; J gene: TRBJ2-7; clone size: few; D gene: TRBD1; CDR3 length: 18; CDR3 protein: CASSPPGTGKGMDYEQYF; CDR3 DNA: TGCGCCAGCAGCCCACCCGGGACAGGGAAGGGAATGGACTACGAGCAGTACTTC
V gene: TRBV27; J gene: TRBJ1-1; clone size: .; D gene: TRBD1; CDR3 length: 12; CDR3 protein: CASRKGAGEAFF; CDR3 DNA: TGTGCCAGCAGAAAGGGGGCGGGGGAAGCTTTCTTT
V gene: TRBV7-9; J gene: TRBJ2-1; clone size: few; D gene: .; CDR3 length: 15; CDR3 protein: CASSGTSTRNDEQFF; CDR3 DNA: TGTGCCAGCAGCGGGACGAGCACCAGAAACGATGAGCAGTTCTTC
V gene: TRBV28; J gene: TRBJ1-4; clone size: .; D gene: .; CDR3 length: 14; CDR3 protein: CASSLQLSNEKLFF; CDR3 DNA: TGTGCCAGCAGTCTACAGTTATCTAATGAAAAACTGTTTTTT
V gene: TRBV10-3; J gene: TRBJ1-2; clone size: few; D gene: TRBD1; CDR3 length: 14; CDR3 protein: CAIRVQGGNYGYTF; CDR3 DNA: TGTGCCATCAGGGTGCAGGGGGGTAACTATGGCTACACCTTC
V gene: TRBV14; J gene: TRBJ2-1; clone size: many; D gene: .; CDR3 length: 16; CDR3 protein: CASSPEGTVLFGEQFF; CDR3 DNA: TGTGCCAGCAGCCCCGAGGGGACGGTATTGTTCGGTGAGCAGTTCTTC
V gene: TRBV29-1; J gene: TRBJ2-3; clone size: many; D gene: TRBD2; CDR3 length: 13; CDR3 protein: CSALAGDTDTQYF; CDR3 DNA: TGCAGCGCACTAGCGGGGGACACAGATACGCAGTATTTT
V gene: TRBV20-1; J gene: TRBJ1-1; clone size: few; D gene: .; CDR3 length: 13; CDR3 protein: CSARIEGRTEAFF; CDR3 DNA: TGCAGTGCTAGAATCGAGGGTCGAACTGAAGCTTTCTTT
V gene: TRBV12-3/TRBV12-4; J gene: TRBJ2-7; clone size: .; D gene: .; CDR3 length: 16; CDR3 protein: CASSLGEGALLLEQYF; CDR3 DNA: TGTGCCAGCAGCCTCGGGGAGGGGGCGCTTTTGCTCGAGCAGTACTTC
V gene: TRBV7-9; J gene: TRBJ2-7; clone size: .; D gene: .; CDR3 length: 12; CDR3 protein: CASSNLSYEQYF; CDR3 DNA: TGTGCCAGCAGCAACCTCTCCTACGAGCAGTACTTC
V gene: TRBV5-6; J gene: TRBJ2-5; clone size: few; D gene: .; CDR3 length: 15; CDR3 protein: CASSLGFGGEETQYF; CDR3 DNA: TGTGCCAGCAGCTTGGGATTCGGGGGTGAAGAGACCCAGTACTTC
V gene: TRBV29-1; J gene: TRBJ1-2; clone size: .; D gene: .; CDR3 length: 11; CDR3 protein: CSAQLRDGYTF; CDR3 DNA: TGCAGCGCCCAATTGAGGGATGGCTACACCTTC
V gene: TRBV12-3/TRBV12-4; J gene: TRBJ2-2; clone size: many; D gene: .; CDR3 length: 14; CDR3 protein: CASSVGTNTGELFF; CDR3 DNA: TGTGCCAGCAGTGTGGGAACGAACACCGGGGAGCTGTTTTTT
V gene: TRBV24-1; J gene: TRBJ2-1; clone size: .; D gene: .; CDR3 length: 16; CDR3 protein: CATSDSRRDAYNEQFF; CDR3 DNA: TGTGCCACCAGTGATTCCCGGAGGGACGCCTACAATGAGCAGTTCTTC
V gene: TRBV6-1; J gene: TRBJ2-5; clone size: few; D gene: .; CDR3 length: 15; CDR3 protein: CASSKTGPLQETQYF; CDR3 DNA: TGTGCCAGCAGCAAGACGGGACCTCTGCAAGAGACCCAGTACTTC
V gene: TRBV3-1; J gene: TRBJ2-6; clone size: many; D gene: .; CDR3 length: 16; CDR3 protein: CASSQGGPSGANVLTF; CDR3 DNA: TGTGCCAGCAGCCAAGGAGGGCCCTCTGGGGCCAACGTCCTGACTTTC
V gene: TRBV10-3; J gene: TRBJ2-5; clone size: many; D gene: TRBD2; CDR3 length: 16; CDR3 protein: CAISESASGSIETQYF; CDR3 DNA: TGTGCCATCAGTGAGTCGGCTAGCGGGAGTATCGAGACCCAGTACTTC
V gene: TRBV9; J gene: TRBJ2-2; clone size: many; D gene: .; CDR3 length: 13; CDR3 protein: CASSRTNTGELFF; CDR3 DNA: TGTGCCAGCAGCAGAACGAATACCGGGGAGCTGTTTTTT
V gene: TRBV15; J gene: TRBJ2-1; clone size: .; D gene: TRBD2; CDR3 length: 14; CDR3 protein: CATSRAGGYNEQFF; CDR3 DNA: TGTGCCACCAGCCGGGCGGGAGGCTACAATGAGCAGTTCTTC
V gene: TRBV9; J gene: TRBJ2-4; clone size: few; D gene: .; CDR3 length: 14; CDR3 protein: CASSEGVAKNIQYF; CDR3 DNA: TGTGCCAGCAGTGAGGGGGTGGCCAAAAACATTCAGTACTTC
V gene: TRBV13; J gene: TRBJ2-1; clone size: .; D gene: TRBD2; CDR3 length: 15; CDR3 protein: CASSIRLAGTYEQFF; CDR3 DNA: TGTGCCAGCAGCATCCGACTAGCGGGGACCTATGAGCAGTTCTTC
V gene: TRBV7-9; J gene: TRBJ2-1; clone size: .; D gene: .; CDR3 length: 14; CDR3 protein: CASSHRDGYNEQFF; CDR3 DNA: TGTGCCAGCAGCCACCGGGACGGCTACAATGAGCAGTTCTTC
V gene: TRBV5-1; J gene: TRBJ2-1; clone size: .; D gene: .; CDR3 length: 13; CDR3 protein: CASSLVGANEQFF; CDR3 DNA: TGCGCCAGCAGCTTGGTGGGGGCGAATGAGCAGTTCTTC
V gene: TRBV29-1; J gene: TRBJ2-7; clone size: many; D gene: .; CDR3 length: 11; CDR3 protein: CSVRLSYEQYF; CDR3 DNA: TGCAGCGTCCGATTATCGTACGAGCAGTACTTC
V gene: TRBV4-3; J gene: TRBJ2-7; clone size: .; D gene: TRBD1; CDR3 length: 15; CDR3 protein: CASSRDGDSSYEQYF; CDR3 DNA: TGCGCCAGCAGCCGAGATGGGGACAGCTCCTACGAGCAGTACTTC